One TCR beta chain is described in this entry. Its antigen remains unknown. The primer mix had 60 Vbeta and 13 Jbeta primers. In the authors' methods: In a later analysis, roughly 10 million of some 80 million unique beta chains occurred in at least two donors. Only in-frame clones appear in the TCRdb table, and some are missing; sequencing was by immunoSEQ multiplex PCR. That table is the source of V, J and clone size, and D and trimming were worked out from the DNA. The sample includes roughly 140,000 clones, about 80% of them seen just once. This sample was taken from a study of cytomegalovirus exposure and HLA in healthy donors. Study observations and caveats: HLA alleles showed associations with some 15,000 TCR beta sequences in a later analysis, at a 0.05 false discovery rate. Usually a TCR sequence was rare, but some public TCRs were found in many donors.

Germline assignment: CDR1 SGHTA and CDR2 FQGNSA. This CDR3 comprises 16 residues. The trim removed 1 base at V and 4 bases at J, leaving 8 bases unmatched. The sequence came from a woman in her 40s in good health and CMV-seropositive. Sample: PBMCs. The chain links TRBV7-2 to TRBJ2-7; 9 bases map to TRBD2. CDR3 nucleotide sequence: TGTGCCAGCAGCTTAGGGGGAGCGGGAGGTTTGTACGAGCAGTACTTC. Its translation: CASSLGGAGGLYEQYF.